The 11 T cell receptor beta chains in this list originate from one sample, sequenced in a study of cytomegalovirus exposure and HLA in healthy donors. Sequencing was performed with immunoSEQ multiplex PCR; in TCRdb, only in-frame clones are kept and a portion is missing. The table includes fewer than 90,000 clones, 90% to 96% detected once. Sequenced material: PBMCs. These receptors were collected from a man in his late teens or twenties in good health and CMV-seropositive.

The gene calls are TRBV30 and TRBJ2-2, with no clear D. The V gene's germline CDR1 is GTSNPN and CDR2 SVGIG (reference sequence). V was shortened by 3 bases and J by 5 bases, with 16 bases between the two germline ends. The CDR3 is 15 amino acids. CDR3 in DNA: TGTGCCTGGAGCGCCCCGCGCGCCAAAACCGGGGAGCTGTTTTTT. Its protein is CAWSAPRAKTGELFF.

This clone has just one count. The chain couples TRBV30 to TRBJ2-1; the match to TRBD2 covers 12 bases. J was trimmed by 9 bases and V by 2 bases; bases with no gene match: 2. The germline CDR1 and CDR2 sequences are GTSNPN and SVGIG (reference sequence). The CDR3 contains 13 residues. CDR3 DNA: TGTGCCTGGAGTCTAGCGGGAGGGACTGAGCAGTTCTTC. Its translation is CAWSLAGGTEQFF.

This chain connects TRBV10-2 to TRBJ2-3, with D unresolved. This CDR3 contains 13 residues. V was pared by 3 bases and J by 6 bases, with 10 bases between. Per the germline V gene, CDR1 is WSHSY and CDR2 is SAAADI. The CDR3 loop is CASSDYGRDTQYF. Written as DNA, the CDR3 is TGCGCCAGCAGTGATTATGGTCGGGATACGCAGTATTTT.

The gene calls are TRBV18 and TRBJ1-1; 8 nucleotides match TRBD1. CDR1 and CDR2 from the germline V gene are KGHSH and LQKENI. V shed 6 bases and J 5 bases; nucleotides not matched to a gene: 5. The CDR3 sequence is 13 residues long. CDR3 protein: CASSGTGITEAFF. CDR3 bases: TGTGCCAGCTCCGGGACAGGTATAACTGAAGCTTTCTTT.

This chain uses TRBV19 with TRBJ2-7, with D perhaps TRBD1 (6 bases). The V gene's germline CDR1 is LNHDA and CDR2 SQIVND (reference sequence). The ends were cut back, 2 bases at V and 3 bases at J, with 11 bases in the middle. CDR3 size: 14 residues. CDR3 coding DNA: TGTGCCAGTAGTATAAAGGAGGACAGCTACGAGCAGTACTTC. Translation gives CASSIKEDSYEQYF.

V and J are TRBV15 and TRBJ2-1, with D possibly TRBD2 on 5 matching bases. The germline V and J ends were trimmed by 0 bases and 3 bases, with 12 bases remaining between them. CDR3 length: 16 amino acids. Germline V CDR1 and CDR2: LNHNV, YYDKDF (reference sequence). CDR3 amino acids: CATSRDYQRLYNEQFF. CDR3 in DNA: TGTGCCACCAGCAGAGATTACCAGCGGCTCTACAATGAGCAGTTCTTC.

The chain links TRBV6-5 to TRBJ2-7; TRBD1 is a possible D gene (5 bases). Looked up from germline, CDR1 is MNHEY and CDR2 is SVGAGI. The length of the CDR3 is 13 residues. Between the trimmed V and J ends, which lost 7 bases and 0 bases, there was a span of 10 bases. Here the CDR3 DNA reads TGTGCCAGCACCCCGACAGACTCCTACGAGCAGTACTTC. This encodes CASTPTDSYEQYF.

This clone has just a few counts. V and J are TRBV6-4 and TRBJ2-2; the match to TRBD2 covers 8 bases. CDR1 MRHNA and CDR2 SNTAGT come from the germline V gene. The CDR3 totals 13 residues. The ends lost 6 bases at V and 3 bases at J; junction bases unmatched: 0. The CDR3 coding sequence is TGTGCCAGCAGACTAGCGGACACCGGGGAGCTGTTTTTT. Its protein is CASRLADTGELFF.

The V call is TRBV6-4, the J call TRBJ2-2, with D possibly being TRBD1 (6 bases). Germline V gene data show CDR1 as MRHNA and CDR2 as SNTAGT. The CDR3 runs 14 residues. V was clipped by 2 bases and J by 7 bases, with 11 bases between them. CDR3 in DNA: TGTGCCAGCAGTGACAGGGGGTCGGACGGGGAGCTGTTTTTT. Its protein product is CASSDRGSDGELFF.

The CDR3 region is CASSLGGVKETQYF. For the CDR3, the DNA is TGCGCCAGTTCCCTAGGAGGTGTAAAAGAGACCCAGTACTTC. The chain employs TRBV5-1 and TRBJ2-5; possibly TRBD2 for D (5 bases). The CDR3 is 14 residues long. Per germline, CDR1 SGHRS and CDR2 YFSETQ. Trimming removed 8 bases at V and 3 bases at J, with 17 bases between.

This rearrangement joins TRBV5-1 to TRBJ2-5; D possibly corresponds to TRBD1 (6 bases). Germline V gene sequence: CDR1 SGHRS, CDR2 YFSETQ. V was clipped by 3 bases and J by 2 bases, with 8 bases between them. The CDR3 has 13 residues. This chain's CDR3 is CASSSGQQETQYF. In DNA, the CDR3 is TGCGCCAGCAGCTCCGGACAGCAAGAGACCCAGTACTTC. Based on the CDR3 plus reference TRBV5-1 and TRBJ2-5, the full variable domain is KAGVTQTPRYLIKTRGQQVTLSCSPISGHRSVSWYQQTPGQGLQFLFEYFSETQRNKGNFPGRFSGRQFSNSRSEMNVSTLELGDSALYLCASSSGQQETQYFGPGTRLLVL.